The 32 T cell receptor beta chains below were found in one sample sequenced in a study of shared clonotypes between healthy human individuals (TCRdb year 2020). CD8 naive samples were obtained by positive selection for CCR7 among CD45RO-negative cells, yielding a CD45RA+CCR7+ population from which TemRA cells were excluded. Library preparation employed the immunoSEQ multiplex PCR assay. TCRdb holds this immuneACCESS table with in-frame rearrangements only. Some clones are missing; in checked studies, unresolved V genes explain under half, and the rest has no known cause. The table for this sample lists 660,000 or so clones; 95% to 97% of them were counted only once. 0.095% to 0.13% of the sample is taken by the ten largest. Material: naive CD8+ T cells sorted from blood. The cell subset or site label on this specimen signifies: CD45RA+CCR7+. The source of these receptors is a woman in her 30s in good health.

The chain carries TRBV19 and TRBJ1-2; D remains ambiguous. The CDR3 is 13 residues long. Trimming cost V 6 bases and J 4 bases, with 12 bases left between them. Germline CDR1 is LNHDA and CDR2 is SQIVND (reference sequence). CDR3 bases: TGTGCCAGTAGCGCCGGAGGCGGCTATGGCTACACCTTC. Its protein is CASSAGGGYGYTF.

CDR3 sequence: CASSLAQDPLVEQFF. The CDR3 DNA follows: TGTGCCAGCAGCTTAGCGCAGGACCCCTTGGTTGAGCAGTTCTTC. The V and J genes are TRBV7-9 and TRBJ2-1; the D is unclear. CDR3 length: 15 amino acids. Trimming pared 0 bases from V and 9 bases from J, leaving 15 bases between. Germline CDR1 reads SEHNR; CDR2 reads FQNEAQ (reference sequence).

J is TRBJ2-7 and V is TRBV30, with D unresolved. This CDR3 has 12 amino acids. V was trimmed by 2 bases and J by 3 bases, leaving 8 bases between them. Germline V gene lookup returns CDR1 GTSNPN and CDR2 SVGIG (reference sequence). The CDR3 protein is CAWSIQNYEQYF. The CDR3 DNA reads as TGTGCCTGGAGTATACAAAACTACGAGCAGTACTTC.

The V and J genes are TRBV6-6 and TRBJ2-1, with 8 positions matching TRBD2. Germline loops: CDR1 MNHNY, CDR2 SVGAGI (reference sequence). The trim removed 0 bases at V and 7 bases at J, leaving 8 bases unmatched. This CDR3 contains 16 residues. In DNA form, the CDR3 reads TGTGCCAGCAGTTACTCGCAAGCGGGAGTTCATAATGAGCAGTTCTTC. This encodes CASSYSQAGVHNEQFF.

The chain couples TRBV14 to TRBJ2-1; tentatively, D is TRBD2 (5 bases). This CDR3 is 15 amino acids long. V was pared by 0 bases and J by 6 bases, with 12 bases between. Germline CDR1 and CDR2: SGHDN and FVKESK. The CDR3 DNA reads TGTGCCAGCAGCCAAGATTGGAAGCGGAGCAATGAGCAGTTCTTC. It encodes CASSQDWKRSNEQFF.

The chain recombines TRBV15 with TRBJ2-7; 7 nucleotides line up with TRBD2. The V segment lost 0 bases and the J segment 3 bases; nucleotides outside the gene matches: 5. CDR3 length: 15 amino acids. The germline CDR1 and CDR2 sequences are LNHNV and YYDKDF (reference sequence). CDR3 loop: CATSRDPASGYEQYF. CDR3 nucleotide sequence: TGTGCCACCAGCAGAGATCCGGCTAGCGGCTACGAGCAGTACTTC.

The V call is TRBV6-5, the J call TRBJ1-1; the D gene is possibly TRBD1 (6 bases). V lost 0 bases and J 7 bases, leaving 9 bases between the germline ends. The CDR3 sequence is 13 residues long. Germline V gene lookup returns CDR1 MNHEY and CDR2 SVGAGI. The CDR3 nucleotides read TGTGCCAGCAGTTACTCGACGACAGGTGAAGCTTTCTTT. Protein: CASSYSTTGEAFF.

The count of this clone is one. This chain links TRBV2 with TRBJ2-1; D not resolved. V lost 5 bases to trimming and J lost 4 bases, with 9 bases between them. The germline V gene has CDR1 SNHLY and CDR2 FYNNEI. The CDR3 is made up of 13 amino acids. CDR3 nucleotide sequence: TGTGCCAGCAGTTGGACGACTTACAATGAGCAGTTCTTC. Protein: CASSWTTYNEQFF.

The rearrangement uses TRBV6-4 and TRBJ2-2, with D perhaps matching TRBD1 (5 bases). Germline assignment: CDR1 MRHNA and CDR2 SNTAGT. The CDR3 totals 18 residues. V shed 4 bases and J shed 0 bases, with 18 bases lying between them. The CDR3 coding sequence is TGTGCCAGCAGTGTGGTTCTGAGGCTAGGGGCGAACACCGGGGAGCTGTTTTTT. Protein: CASSVVLRLGANTGELFF.

This clone has a single count. J is TRBJ2-5 and V is TRBV28; 12 positions agree with TRBD2. The CDR3 is made up of 16 amino acids. Losses at the gene ends were 3 bases for V and 5 bases for J; bases not matched to a gene: 7. Germline CDR1 reads MDHEN; CDR2 reads SYDVKM. The CDR3 is CASSLSSGRGGETQYF. In nucleotides, the CDR3 is TGTGCCAGCAGTTTGTCTAGCGGGAGGGGGGGCGAGACCCAGTACTTC.

This chain joins TRBV2 and TRBJ1-5; 8 nucleotides match TRBD1. The trim removed 6 bases at V and 5 bases at J, leaving 9 bases unmatched. The length of the CDR3 is 15 residues. In germline, CDR1 is SNHLY, CDR2 FYNNEI. The CDR3 protein is CASRETGDTHQPQHF. The CDR3 nucleotides read TGTGCCAGCAGGGAGACAGGGGATACGCATCAGCCCCAGCATTTT.

The genes are TRBV2 and TRBJ2-1; 9 positions match TRBD1. The germline V gene encodes CDR1 SNHLY and CDR2 FYNNEI. V lost 2 bases and J lost 3; bases outside the gene matches: 8. The CDR3 is 17 residues long. CDR3 DNA sequence: TGTGCCAGCAGTGAATTGGTGAACAGGGGGCTCTACAATGAGCAGTTCTTC. It translates to CASSELVNRGLYNEQFF. Complete variable domain (other parts from reference TRBV2 and TRBJ2-1): EPEVTQTPSHQVTQMGQEVILRCVPISNHLYFYWYRQILGQKVEFLVSFYNNEISEKSEIFDDQFSVERPDGSNFTLKIRSTKLEDSAMYFCASSELVNRGLYNEQFFGPGTRLTVL.

The V gene is TRBV10-3, the J gene TRBJ2-2; D remains unclear. Trimming cost V 0 bases and J 3 bases, with 5 bases left between them. This CDR3 has 14 amino acids. The V gene's germline CDR1 is ENHRY and CDR2 SYGVKD. This CDR3 is CAISESTHTGELFF. In nucleotides, the CDR3 is TGTGCCATCAGTGAGTCGACACACACCGGGGAGCTGTTTTTT.

This sequence joins TRBV5-1 and TRBJ1-1; 8 bases are shared with TRBD1. The CDR3 loop spans 15 amino acids. With 5 bases clipped from V and 0 bases from J, the junction kept 6 bases outside the gene matches. In germline, CDR1 is SGHRS, CDR2 YFSETQ. CDR3 sequence (DNA): TGCGCCAGCAGAGATACAGGGGGAATGAACACTGAAGCTTTCTTT. Encoded protein: CASRDTGGMNTEAFF.

This chain joins TRBV6-5 and TRBJ2-1; a weak D match, TRBD1 (5 bases). The CDR3 runs to 15 residues. CDR1 and CDR2 from the germline V gene are MNHEY and SVGAGI. V lost 5 bases, J lost 6 bases, and 17 bases lay in between. Written as DNA, the CDR3 is TGTGCCAGCAGTCCCGACAGCCTTCTACGCAATGAGCAGTTCTTC. Protein: CASSPDSLLRNEQFF.

V gene TRBV6-6 combines with J gene TRBJ1-2; D is ambiguous. Germline V gene data show CDR1 as MNHNY and CDR2 as SVGAGI (reference sequence). V was pared by 0 bases and J by 4 bases, with 12 bases between. This CDR3 is built from 15 residues. The CDR3 reads CASSYSNGQLYGYTF. DNA for the CDR3: TGTGCCAGCAGTTACTCGAACGGGCAGCTCTATGGCTACACCTTC.

The V call is TRBV6-5, the J call TRBJ1-2; 7 nucleotides match TRBD1. This CDR3 region has 11 residues. Losses at the gene ends were 6 bases for V and 11 bases for J; bases not matched to a gene: 6. Germline V lookup: CDR1 MNHEY, CDR2 SVGAGI. The CDR3 sequence: CASRSTGVYTF. In DNA, the CDR3 is TGTGCCAGCAGGAGTACAGGGGTATACACCTTC.

The chain joins TRBV19 to TRBJ2-3; D call uncertain. This CDR3 spans 15 amino acids. With 2 bases removed from V and 2 bases from J, the gap between germline ends came to 11 bases. The germline V gene encodes CDR1 LNHDA and CDR2 SQIVND (reference sequence). The CDR3 here is CASSILAGTTDTQYF. The CDR3, as DNA: TGTGCCAGTAGTATATTGGCAGGTACCACAGATACGCAGTATTTT.

The CDR3 loop is CASSFLYGGRRTEAFF. In DNA, the CDR3 is TGTGCCAGCAGTTTTCTCTATGGGGGGCGGCGCACTGAAGCTTTCTTT. The chain recombines TRBV28 with TRBJ1-1; D might be TRBD1 (6 bases). Germline V gives CDR1 MDHEN, CDR2 SYDVKM. V lost 3 bases and J lost 4, with 18 bases in between. CDR3 length: 16 residues.

The rearrangement uses TRBV11-2 and TRBJ1-5; unclear D gene. The CDR3 is 15 residues long. Looked up from germline, CDR1 is SGHAT and CDR2 is FQNNGV. With 3 bases removed from V and 2 bases from J, the gap between germline ends came to 11 bases. The CDR3 sequence is CASSLEGEGNQPQHF. The CDR3 region has the DNA TGTGCCAGCAGCTTGGAGGGAGAAGGCAATCAGCCCCAGCATTTT.

V gene TRBV4-1 combines with J gene TRBJ2-7; D unclear. Germline CDR1 is MGHRA and CDR2 is YSYEKL. This CDR3 comprises 18 residues. V lost 0 bases to trimming and J lost 7 bases, with 25 bases between them. This CDR3 reads CASSQEPQDSRCVVEQYF. CDR3 nucleotide sequence: TGCGCCAGCAGCCAAGAACCCCAAGATAGTCGTTGTGTTGTAGAGCAGTACTTC.

J is TRBJ2-3 and V is TRBV28; D not resolved. This CDR3 region has 13 residues. Germline assignment: CDR1 MDHEN and CDR2 SYDVKM. With 6 bases removed from V and 5 bases from J, the gap between germline ends came to 12 bases. The CDR3 loop reads CASSPGMRDTQYF. In nucleotides, the CDR3 is TGTGCCAGCAGCCCGGGTATGAGAGATACGCAGTATTTT.

The V gene is TRBV6-1, the J gene TRBJ2-1; 7 nucleotides line up with TRBD1. This CDR3 is built from 11 residues. The germline CDR1 and CDR2 sequences are MNHNS and SASEGT. The trim removed 8 bases at V and 9 bases at J, leaving 4 bases unmatched. CDR3 in amino acids: CASAQGVEQFF. The CDR3 nucleotides are TGTGCCAGCGCGCAGGGGGTTGAGCAGTTCTTC.

This chain links TRBV6-5 with TRBJ2-1; D perhaps matches TRBD2 (6 bases). CDR1 is MNHEY and CDR2 is SVGAGI in the germline V gene. Trimming cost V 1 base and J 6 bases, with 13 bases left between them. This CDR3 is built from 15 residues. CDR3 bases: TGTGCCAGCAGTTACTGGCGGGACGGCGTCAATGAGCAGTTCTTC. Protein: CASSYWRDGVNEQFF.

The chain carries TRBV6-1 and TRBJ1-1; D is unresolved. This CDR3 region has 14 residues. V was trimmed by 2 bases and J by 0 bases, leaving 7 bases between them. Germline V gene data show CDR1 as MNHNS and CDR2 as SASEGT. Written as DNA, the CDR3 is TGTGCCAGCAGTGAAACGGGCTTGAACACTGAAGCTTTCTTT. Its protein is CASSETGLNTEAFF.

The CDR3 nucleotides read TGTGCCAGCAGCTTGCCAGGGCGAACTGAAGCTTTCTTT. Its protein product is CASSLPGRTEAFF. The gene calls are TRBV5-5 and TRBJ1-1, with D perhaps matching TRBD1 (5 bases). Germline CDR1 SGHKS, CDR2 YYEKEE (reference sequence). With 1 base removed from V and 5 bases from J, the gap between germline ends came to 9 bases. The CDR3 has 13 amino acids.

The chain couples TRBV28 to TRBJ2-3, with TRBD2 matching 7 bases. J was trimmed by 1 base and V by 3 bases; bases with no gene match: 4. The germline gives CDR1 MDHEN, CDR2 SYDVKM. There are 15 residues in the CDR3. CDR3 in amino acids: CASSFLGGGTDTQYF. The CDR3, as DNA: TGTGCCAGCAGTTTTTTGGGGGGGGGCACAGATACGCAGTATTTT.

The chain recombines TRBV13 with TRBJ2-7; unclear D gene. Trimming took off 0 bases at V and 6 bases at J, with 6 bases between the two ends. This CDR3 spans 12 amino acids. In germline, CDR1 is PRHDT, CDR2 FYEKMQ (reference sequence). The CDR3 loop reads CASSLGTAEQYF. The CDR3 DNA sequence: TGTGCCAGCAGCTTAGGCACAGCCGAGCAGTACTTC. The full variable domain, rest sourced from reference TRBV13 and TRBJ2-7, is AAGVIQSPRHLIKEKRETATLKCYPIPRHDTVYWYQQGPGQDPQFLISFYEKMQSDKGSIPDRFSAQQFSDYHSELNMSSLELGDSALYFCASSLGTAEQYFGPGTRLTVT.

This clone was observed once. The V call is TRBV19, the J call TRBJ2-7; 8 positions match TRBD1. In germline, CDR1 is LNHDA, CDR2 SQIVND (reference sequence). V was clipped by 2 bases and J by 5 bases; unmatched bases: 11. The CDR3 has 16 residues. The CDR3 sequence: CASSIMGTGLANEQYF. The CDR3 nucleotides are TGTGCCAGTAGTATAATGGGGACAGGATTGGCCAACGAGCAGTACTTC.

V and J are TRBV9 and TRBJ2-7; 9 bases match TRBD1. The V segment lost 2 bases and the J segment 2 bases; nucleotides outside the gene matches: 2. This CDR3 comprises 14 residues. Per germline, CDR1 SGDLS and CDR2 YYNGEE. CDR3 in amino acids: CASSVGQGTYEQYF. The CDR3 region has the DNA TGTGCCAGCAGCGTTGGACAGGGGACCTACGAGCAGTACTTC.

The V call is TRBV11-2, the J call TRBJ2-1; a weak D match, TRBD1 (5 bases). The CDR3 length is 12 residues. The germline gives CDR1 SGHAT, CDR2 FQNNGV. Trimming shortened V by 3 bases and J by 7 bases, and 7 bases separated the two germline ends. CDR3 residues: CASSLSGNEQFF. The CDR3 nucleotides read TGTGCCAGCAGCTTGTCAGGGAATGAGCAGTTCTTC.

The genes are TRBV19 and TRBJ2-1; TRBD2 is a possible D gene (6 bases). The CDR3 is made up of 18 amino acids. Germline-derived CDR1 and CDR2 are LNHDA and SQIVND (reference sequence). The V end was cut by 3 bases, the J end by 0 bases, with 18 bases between. This chain's CDR3 is CASSIMTLGGSSYNEQFF. CDR3 nucleotide sequence: TGTGCCAGTAGTATTATGACCCTCGGGGGAAGCTCCTACAATGAGCAGTTCTTC.